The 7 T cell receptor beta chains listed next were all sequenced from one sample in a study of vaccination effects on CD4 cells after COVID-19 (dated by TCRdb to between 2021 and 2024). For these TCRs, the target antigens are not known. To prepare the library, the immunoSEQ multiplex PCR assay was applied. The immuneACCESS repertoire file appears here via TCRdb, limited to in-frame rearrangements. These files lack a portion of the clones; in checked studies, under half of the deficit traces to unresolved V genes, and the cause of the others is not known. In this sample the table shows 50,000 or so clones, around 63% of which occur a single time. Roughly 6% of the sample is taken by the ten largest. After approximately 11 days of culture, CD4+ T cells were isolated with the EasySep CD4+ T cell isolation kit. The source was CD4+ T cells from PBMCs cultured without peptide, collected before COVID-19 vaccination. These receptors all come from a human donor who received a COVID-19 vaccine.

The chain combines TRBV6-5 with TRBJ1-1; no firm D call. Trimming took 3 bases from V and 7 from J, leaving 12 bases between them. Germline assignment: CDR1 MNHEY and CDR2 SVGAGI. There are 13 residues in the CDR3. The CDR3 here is CASSYNRDLEAFF. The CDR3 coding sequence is TGTGCCAGCAGTTATAATAGGGATCTTGAAGCTTTCTTT.

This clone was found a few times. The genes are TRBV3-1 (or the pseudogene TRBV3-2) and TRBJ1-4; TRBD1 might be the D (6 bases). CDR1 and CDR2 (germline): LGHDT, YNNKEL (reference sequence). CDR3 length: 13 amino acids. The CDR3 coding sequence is TGTGTCGACACCAGGGGTGTTGAGGAAAAACTGTTTTTT. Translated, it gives CVDTRGVEEKLFF.

CDR3 in DNA: TGTGCCAGCAGGGGACAGGGGCTTGGTGACCAGTACTTC. It specifies CASRGQGLGDQYF. The chain combines TRBV28 with TRBJ2-5; 10 bases line up with TRBD1. CDR3 length: 13 amino acids. From germline, CDR1 is MDHEN and CDR2 SYDVKM. The V segment lost 6 bases and the J segment 10 bases; nucleotides outside the gene matches: 8.

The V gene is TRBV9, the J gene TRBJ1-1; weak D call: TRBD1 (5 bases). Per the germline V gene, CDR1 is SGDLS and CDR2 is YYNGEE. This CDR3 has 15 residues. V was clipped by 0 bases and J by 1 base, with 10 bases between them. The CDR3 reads CASSVEPQGNTEAFF. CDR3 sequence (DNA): TGTGCCAGCAGCGTAGAACCCCAGGGGAACACTGAAGCTTTCTTT.

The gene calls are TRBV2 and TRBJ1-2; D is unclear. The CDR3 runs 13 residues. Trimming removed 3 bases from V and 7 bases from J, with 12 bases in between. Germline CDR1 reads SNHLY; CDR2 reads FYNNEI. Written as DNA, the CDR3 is TGTGCCAGCAGTGACCTCGGGCAGTTTGGCTACACCTTC. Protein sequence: CASSDLGQFGYTF.

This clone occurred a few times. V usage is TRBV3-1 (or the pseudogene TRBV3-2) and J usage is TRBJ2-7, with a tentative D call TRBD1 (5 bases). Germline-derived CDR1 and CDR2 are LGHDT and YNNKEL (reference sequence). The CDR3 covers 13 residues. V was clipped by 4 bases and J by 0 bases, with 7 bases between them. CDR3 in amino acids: CASSLGPSYEQYF. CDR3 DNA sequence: TGTGCCAGCAGCCTGGGGCCCTCCTACGAGCAGTACTTC.

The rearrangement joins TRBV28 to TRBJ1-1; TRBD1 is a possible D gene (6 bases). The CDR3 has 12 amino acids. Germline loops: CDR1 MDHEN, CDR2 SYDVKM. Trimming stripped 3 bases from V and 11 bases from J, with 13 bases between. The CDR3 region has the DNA TGTGCCAGCAGTTTGAGGGGGAGGGGTGCTTTCTTT. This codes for CASSLRGRGAFF.